Presented here are 28 T cell receptor beta chains from one specimen sequenced in a study of cytomegalovirus exposure and HLA in healthy donors. Primers included in the PCR were 60 Vbeta and 13 Jbeta primers. The data were produced by immunoSEQ multiplex PCR, yet TCRdb's version contains in-frame clones alone and is incomplete. Of about 140,000 clones listed, roughly four fifths were seen once; the top ten hold approximately 9.7%. Specimen: PBMCs. These receptors all stem from a woman in her sixties or seventies in good health and CMV-seropositive.

This chain uses TRBV7-9 with TRBJ2-7; 15 nucleotides match TRBD2. After removal of 5 bases from V and 2 bases from J, the junction contained 7 bases not matched to a gene. Germline assignment: CDR1 SEHNR and CDR2 FQNEAQ (reference sequence). This CDR3 has 17 residues. The CDR3: CASSGTSGRYRAYEQYF. The CDR3 coding sequence is TGTGCCAGCAGCGGGACTAGCGGGAGGTATAGAGCCTACGAGCAGTACTTC.

This chain uses TRBV7-2 with TRBJ2-3; TRBD2 matches at 11 bases. The CDR3 is made up of 15 amino acids. J lost 6 bases, V lost 4 bases, and 6 bases had no gene match. Per germline, CDR1 SGHTA and CDR2 FQGNSA. In DNA form, the CDR3 reads TGTGCCAGCAGCTCCAGACTAGCGGGAAAGGATACGCAGTATTTT. Protein product: CASSSRLAGKDTQYF.

This chain uses TRBV11-2 with TRBJ2-7, with 11 bases matching TRBD1. This CDR3 is 14 amino acids long. The J segment lost 4 bases and the V segment lost 2 bases, leaving 1 base of the junction unmatched. CDR1 is SGHAT and CDR2 is FQNNGV in the germline V gene. The CDR3 nucleotides are TGTGCCAGCAGCTTATGGGACAGGGGGTACGAGCAGTACTTC. Amino acids: CASSLWDRGYEQYF.

J is TRBJ2-6 and V is TRBV7-6; 9 bases are a match to TRBD1. Per the germline V gene, CDR1 is SGHVS and CDR2 is FNYEAQ. The CDR3 is made up of 16 amino acids. The V gene end was trimmed by 4 bases and the J gene end by 4 bases; junction bases not matched to a gene: 5. This chain's CDR3 is CASSSTGGAGANVLTF. DNA of the CDR3: TGTGCCAGCAGCTCCACAGGGGGCGCCGGGGCCAACGTCCTGACTTTC.

The V and J genes are TRBV27 and TRBJ1-1; D unclear. The germline V gene encodes CDR1 MNHEY and CDR2 SMNVEV (reference sequence). V was clipped by 8 bases and J by 4 bases, with 14 bases between them. This CDR3 contains 13 residues. CDR3 DNA: TGTGCCAGCCACGAGCGGGAATTCACTGAAGCTTTCTTT. This translates into CASHEREFTEAFF.

The gene calls are TRBV28 and TRBJ1-4; 7 bases are a match to TRBD1. Trimming took 4 bases from V and 0 from J; bases not matched to a gene: 11. Germline V gene data show CDR1 as MDHEN and CDR2 as SYDVKM. The CDR3 spans 18 residues. CDR3: CASSYGQVPTTTNEKLFF. In nucleotides, the CDR3 is TGTGCCAGCAGTTACGGACAGGTCCCAACTACAACTAATGAAAAACTGTTTTTT.

The V and J genes are TRBV28 and TRBJ1-5; tentatively, D is TRBD1 (6 bases). CDR3 length equals 16 residues. CDR1 is MDHEN and CDR2 is SYDVKM in the germline V gene. The ends were cut back, 2 bases at V and 6 bases at J, with 17 bases in the middle. This CDR3 is CASSLRSGGAIQPQHF. DNA of the CDR3: TGTGCCAGCAGTTTAAGGAGCGGGGGGGCCATTCAGCCCCAGCATTTT.

The CDR3 coding sequence is TGTGCCACCGAGGGTAGCACAGATACGCAGTATTTT. Residues: CATEGSTDTQYF. J is TRBJ2-3 and V is TRBV19; D is possibly TRBD2 (5 bases). Trimming took 10 bases from V and 0 from J, leaving 8 bases between them. Looked up from germline, CDR1 is LNHDA and CDR2 is SQIVND (reference sequence). The CDR3 consists of 12 residues.

The rearrangement joins TRBV11-2 to TRBJ1-1; no definite D call. V lost 2 bases, J lost 6 bases, and 19 bases lay in between. The CDR3 extends over 16 amino acids. Germline CDR1 reads SGHAT; CDR2 reads FQNNGV. The CDR3 sequence: CASSLLAAVGLSEAFF. CDR3 coding DNA: TGTGCCAGCAGCTTACTCGCCGCGGTCGGTTTATCTGAAGCTTTCTTT.

The chain employs TRBV27 and TRBJ2-1, with TRBD2 identical over 7 bases. This CDR3 spans 16 amino acids. V dropped 2 bases and J dropped 5; count of bases not matched to a gene: 9. Germline CDR1 is MNHEY and CDR2 is SMNVEV (reference sequence). For the CDR3, the DNA is TGTGCCAGCAGTTTAGGTCTTCGGCTAGCGGACAATGAGCAGTTCTTC. Translated: CASSLGLRLADNEQFF.

This chain links TRBV27 with TRBJ2-2; D may be TRBD2 (6 bases). Germline V lookup: CDR1 MNHEY, CDR2 SMNVEV (reference sequence). The CDR3 covers 15 residues. Trimming removed 5 bases from V and 2 bases from J, with 12 bases in between. CDR3 coding DNA: TGTGCCAGCAGTCCAGGGACTCGAAACACCGGGGAGCTGTTTTTT. It yields the protein CASSPGTRNTGELFF.

This chain joins TRBV30 and TRBJ2-3; 15 positions agree with TRBD2. V trimming: 2 bases; J trimming: 4 bases; junction bases outside the gene matches: 13. The CDR3 is made up of 19 amino acids. Germline values: CDR1 GTSNPN, CDR2 SVGIG (reference sequence). Written as DNA, the CDR3 is TGTGCCTGGAGTCTCCCCACCGGACTAGCGGGAGGGATTTCAGATACGCAGTATTTT. Translated, it gives CAWSLPTGLAGGISDTQYF.

This clone was seen a single time. This chain joins TRBV7-9 and TRBJ2-1, with 8 bases lining up with TRBD1. From germline, CDR1 is SEHNR and CDR2 FQNEAQ (reference sequence). J was trimmed by 0 bases and V by 7 bases; bases with no gene match: 14. The length of the CDR3 is 18 residues. The CDR3 is CASTSDRVGLSSYNEQFF. CDR3 coding DNA: TGTGCCAGCACCTCGGACAGGGTGGGTTTAAGCTCCTACAATGAGCAGTTCTTC.

This chain connects TRBV2 to TRBJ2-3; D remains ambiguous. Per germline, CDR1 SNHLY and CDR2 FYNNEI. The CDR3 is made up of 15 amino acids. Trimming removed 8 bases from V and 2 bases from J, with 17 bases in between. The chain's CDR3 is CASGWLGSDTDTQYF. The CDR3 region has the DNA TGTGCCAGCGGATGGTTGGGCAGTGACACAGATACGCAGTATTTT.

This clone came up once. The V call is TRBV28, the J call TRBJ1-1; unclear D gene. The CDR3 spans 14 residues. Germline lookup yields CDR1 MDHEN and CDR2 SYDVKM. The V end was cut by 8 bases, the J end by 1 base, with 14 bases between. CDR3 residues: CASATIKPNTEAFF. CDR3 bases: TGTGCCAGCGCTACGATTAAGCCGAACACTGAAGCTTTCTTT.

The chain uses TRBV18 and TRBJ2-3, with D tentatively TRBD2 (6 bases). CDR3 size: 14 residues. Trimming left V 3 bases short and J 5 bases short, with 12 bases between. Germline CDR1 reads KGHSH; CDR2 reads LQKENI. In DNA form, the CDR3 reads TGTGCCAGCTCACCGGTTGGGCGGGGAGATACGCAGTATTTT. Translating gives CASSPVGRGDTQYF.

V is TRBV5-4 and J is TRBJ2-2; a weak D match, TRBD2 (5 bases). The V and J ends lost 0 bases and 3 bases respectively, with 9 bases between them. CDR1 and CDR2 (germline): SGHNT, YYREEE (reference sequence). This CDR3 has 15 amino acids. CDR3 bases: TGTGCCAGCAGCTTGGGTCTAGCAGACACCGGGGAGCTGTTTTTT. Translated: CASSLGLADTGELFF. The full variable domain, in which reference TRBV5-4 and TRBJ2-2 provide the parts outside the CDR3, is ETGVTQSPTHLIKTRGQQVTLRCSSQSGHNTVSWYQQALGQGPQFIFQYYREEENGRGNFPPRFSGLQFPNYSSELNVNALELDDSALYLCASSLGLADTGELFFGEGSRLTVL.

This clone was seen a few times. The rearrangement links TRBV5-4 to TRBJ1-1; TRBD1 is a possible D gene (5 bases). V was clipped by 7 bases and J by 5 bases, with 15 bases between them. The CDR3 length is 13 residues. Per the germline V gene, CDR1 is SGHNT and CDR2 is YYREEE (reference sequence). CDR3 sequence: CASGASGGTEAFF. In DNA form, the CDR3 reads TGTGCCAGCGGGGCATCGGGGGGGACTGAAGCTTTCTTT. The full variable domain, in which reference TRBV5-4 and TRBJ1-1 provide the parts outside the CDR3, is ETGVTQSPTHLIKTRGQQVTLRCSSQSGHNTVSWYQQALGQGPQFIFQYYREEENGRGNFPPRFSGLQFPNYSSELNVNALELDDSALYLCASGASGGTEAFFGQGTRLTVV.

This chain uses TRBV10-1 with TRBJ2-7; D is perhaps TRBD2 (6 bases). V lost 9 bases, J lost 4 bases, and 25 bases lay in between. This CDR3 is built from 16 residues. The V gene's germline CDR1 is WNHNN and CDR2 SYGVQD (reference sequence). CDR3 sequence reads: CASCRDWGQALYEQYF. The DNA for the CDR3 is TGCGCCAGTTGCCGGGACTGGGGTCAAGCCTTATACGAGCAGTACTTC.

The V call is TRBV29-1, the J call TRBJ2-3, with D perhaps matching TRBD1 (6 bases). V lost 1 base and J 4 bases, leaving 9 bases between the germline ends. CDR1 SQVTM and CDR2 ANQGSEA come from the germline V gene. The CDR3 has 13 residues. The CDR3 nucleotides read TGCAGCGTTGAAGGGGCAGGGGCAGATACGCAGTATTTT. It translates to CSVEGAGADTQYF.

The chain combines TRBV5-4 with TRBJ2-1, with TRBD2 as a possible D gene (5 bases). V was clipped by 3 bases and J by 9 bases, with 13 bases between them. Germline V gene data show CDR1 as SGHNT and CDR2 as YYREEE (reference sequence). The CDR3 is 13 amino acids. CDR3 nucleotide sequence: TGTGCCAGCAGCTCCGGGATAGGCGGTGAGCAGTTCTTC. Translation: CASSSGIGGEQFF.

V is TRBV5-4 and J is TRBJ1-2, with D possibly TRBD1 on 5 matching bases. V dropped 6 bases and J dropped 5 bases, with 14 bases sitting between them. The germline V gene encodes CDR1 SGHNT and CDR2 YYREEE (reference sequence). CDR3 size: 13 residues. The CDR3 region is CASNTGGRYGYTF. DNA for the CDR3: TGTGCCAGCAACACAGGAGGGCGTTATGGCTACACCTTC. Full variable domain (missing parts from reference TRBV5-4 and TRBJ1-2): ETGVTQSPTHLIKTRGQQVTLRCSSQSGHNTVSWYQQALGQGPQFIFQYYREEENGRGNFPPRFSGLQFPNYSSELNVNALELDDSALYLCASNTGGRYGYTFGSGTRLTVV.

This chain connects TRBV7-2 to TRBJ2-1; D may be TRBD2 (5 bases). Looked up from germline, CDR1 is SGHTA and CDR2 is FQGNSA. V lost 3 bases, J lost 0 bases, and 9 bases lay in between. The CDR3 consists of 15 residues. In nucleotides, the CDR3 is TGTGCCAGCAGCTTGCGGGTAAGCTCCTACAATGAGCAGTTCTTC. It yields the protein CASSLRVSSYNEQFF.

V is TRBV2 and J is TRBJ1-4; D gene ambiguous. This CDR3 is built from 12 residues. The germline V gene has CDR1 SNHLY and CDR2 FYNNEI. V lost 7 bases to trimming and J lost 5 bases, with 8 bases between them. The CDR3 here is CASKLPNEKLFF. CDR3 nucleotides: TGTGCCAGCAAGCTACCAAATGAAAAACTGTTTTTT.

V gene TRBV15 combines with J gene TRBJ2-1; tentative D call: TRBD2 (5 bases). V was pared by 0 bases and J by 5 bases, with 14 bases between. From germline, CDR1 is LNHNV and CDR2 YYDKDF (reference sequence). CDR3 length equals 16 residues. The CDR3 here is CATSRDMRTPDNEQFF. DNA of the CDR3: TGTGCCACCAGCAGAGATATGAGGACTCCGGACAATGAGCAGTTCTTC.

The rearrangement uses TRBV29-1 and TRBJ1-3, with D uncertain. Trimming pared 7 bases from V and 4 bases from J, leaving 17 bases between. Germline loops: CDR1 SQVTM, CDR2 ANQGSEA. The CDR3 is 14 amino acids. The CDR3: CSARGLGNGNTIYF. DNA of the CDR3: TGCAGCGCCCGAGGCTTGGGTAACGGAAACACCATATATTTT.

The V and J genes are TRBV18 and TRBJ2-2; TRBD1 agrees at 10 bases. CDR1 is KGHSH and CDR2 is LQKENI in the germline V gene. This CDR3 has 19 amino acids. With 1 base clipped from V and 4 bases from J, the junction kept 12 bases outside the gene matches. CDR3 DNA sequence: TGTGCCAGCTCACCACAGCTTATCGGTCGGGACAGGGGCACCGGGGAGCTGTTTTTT. This gives the protein CASSPQLIGRDRGTGELFF.

The chain recombines TRBV27 with TRBJ2-7; 13 bases match TRBD2. The V gene end was trimmed by 5 bases and the J gene end by 3 bases; junction bases not matched to a gene: 1. Germline V CDR1 and CDR2: MNHEY, SMNVEV (reference sequence). The CDR3 consists of 14 residues. Here the CDR3 reads CASSGTSGDYEQYF. Written as DNA, the CDR3 is TGTGCCAGCAGTGGGACTAGCGGGGACTACGAGCAGTACTTC.